This T cell receptor (beta chain) was recovered during a study of cytomegalovirus exposure and HLA in healthy donors. Researchers ran the PCR with 60 Vbeta and 13 Jbeta primers. TCRdb keeps only in-frame clones here, not all; method: immunoSEQ multiplex PCR. The sample comprises approximately 130,000 clones, about 83% of which are singletons, and under 6.5% rests with the top ten. Overall study results and limits: An analysis was carried out at a later point. It showed that HLA-associated TCR beta chains were more clonally expanded than equally common non-associated chains. Associated with HLA alleles at 0.05 false discovery rate in a later analysis were 16,951 TCR beta sequences. Donors belonging to an Asian-associated ancestry cluster reportedly showed fewer N-insertions in productive TCRs than the approximately 670-donor mean, according to what a later analysis found. In a later analysis, TCR beta V- and J-gene trimming showed a link to a missense DCLRE1C variant.

Trimming took off 2 bases at V and 2 bases at J, with 13 bases between the two ends. Germline CDR1 reads MNHEY; CDR2 reads SMNVEV (reference sequence). The CDR3 has 15 amino acids. To note about this clone: Its cognate antigen is unknown.

What was sequenced was PBMCs. The chain recombines TRBV27 with TRBJ2-7; D perhaps matches TRBD1 (5 bases). The receptor's source is a woman aged 25 to 39 in good health and CMV-seronegative. The chain's CDR3 is CASSLNPLGAYEQYF. The CDR3 DNA reads TGTGCCAGCAGTTTAAACCCCCTAGGGGCCTACGAGCAGTACTTC.